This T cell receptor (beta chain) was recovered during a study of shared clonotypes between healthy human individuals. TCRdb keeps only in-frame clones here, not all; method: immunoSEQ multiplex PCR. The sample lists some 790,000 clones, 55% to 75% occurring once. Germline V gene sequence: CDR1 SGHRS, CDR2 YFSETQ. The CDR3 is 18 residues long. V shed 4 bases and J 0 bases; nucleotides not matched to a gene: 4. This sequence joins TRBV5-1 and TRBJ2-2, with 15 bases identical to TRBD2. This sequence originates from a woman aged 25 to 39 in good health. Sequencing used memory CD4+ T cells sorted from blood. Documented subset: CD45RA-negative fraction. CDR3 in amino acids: CASSLGLAGGTNTGELFF. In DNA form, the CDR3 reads TGCGCCAGCAGCCTGGGACTAGCGGGAGGAACGAACACCGGGGAGCTGTTTTTT.